The 8 T cell receptor beta chains in this list originate from one sample, sequenced in a study of cytomegalovirus exposure and HLA in healthy donors. Libraries were prepared by immunoSEQ multiplex PCR; TCRdb keeps only in-frame clonotypes and omits some of them. Among around 69,000 clones listed, just over 95% were seen once. The source material was PBMCs. These receptor sequences come from a young woman in good health and CMV-seropositive.

The chain couples TRBV25-1 to TRBJ2-5, with a weak D call TRBD2 (5 bases). CDR3 length: 15 residues. The V gene's germline CDR1 is MGHDK and CDR2 SYGVNS. V was shortened by 7 bases and J by 0 bases, with 15 bases between the two germline ends. The CDR3 bases are TGTGCCAGCACCGGAAAGCGGTGGTACCAAGAGACCCAGTACTTC. Amino acid sequence: CASTGKRWYQETQYF.

This sequence joins TRBV4-1 and TRBJ2-1, with D possibly TRBD2 on 6 matching bases. The V gene's germline CDR1 is MGHRA and CDR2 YSYEKL. V lost 0 bases, J lost 4 bases, and 10 bases lay in between. The CDR3 is made up of 15 amino acids. CDR3 in amino acids: CASSQELAGYNEQFF. The CDR3, as DNA: TGCGCCAGCAGCCAAGAACTAGCTGGGTACAATGAGCAGTTCTTC.

The count of this clone is one. The J gene is TRBJ1-4, the V gene TRBV6-5, with 9 nucleotides matching TRBD1. Germline V CDR1 and CDR2: MNHEY, SVGAGI. The ends lost 6 bases at V and 5 bases at J; junction bases unmatched: 4. The CDR3 runs to 14 residues. This CDR3 reads CASSWTGANEKLFF. The CDR3 DNA sequence: TGTGCCAGCAGCTGGACAGGGGCGAATGAAAAACTGTTTTTT.

This chain joins TRBV28 and TRBJ2-7, with D possibly matching TRBD2 (7 bases). The CDR3 has 15 residues. Germline V lookup: CDR1 MDHEN, CDR2 SYDVKM. V was cut by 5 bases and J by 2 bases, with 16 bases left in between. Written as DNA, the CDR3 is TGTGCCAGCAGTGGGGGCCTGGCGGGAGCCTACGAGCAGTACTTC. It codes for CASSGGLAGAYEQYF.

The genes are TRBV7-8 and TRBJ2-2; D gene unclear. Germline CDR1 SGHVS, CDR2 FQNEAQ. The CDR3 covers 15 residues. Between the trimmed V and J ends, which lost 6 bases and 4 bases, there was a span of 15 bases. In DNA form, the CDR3 reads TGTGCCAGCAGGGTGCGTGGTGAAACCACCGGGGAGCTGTTTTTT. Encoded protein: CASRVRGETTGELFF.

The sample holds a few counts of this clone. The CDR3 DNA is TGTGCCAGCCGACGACAGGGTAGTGGGAGCTACGAGCAGTACTTC. The encoded protein is CASRRQGSGSYEQYF. The rearrangement links TRBV7-9 to TRBJ2-7; 7 positions match TRBD1. The CDR3 extends over 15 amino acids. Germline CDR1 and CDR2: SEHNR and FQNEAQ (reference sequence). Losses at the gene ends were 8 bases for V and 3 bases for J; bases not matched to a gene: 13.

V usage is TRBV25-1 and J usage is TRBJ2-2, with unresolved D. CDR1 MGHDK and CDR2 SYGVNS come from the germline V gene. The CDR3 has 13 residues. Trimming shortened V by 4 bases and J by 6 bases, and 9 bases separated the two germline ends. The CDR3 spells CASSALVAGELFF. Written as DNA, the CDR3 is TGTGCCAGCAGTGCCTTAGTTGCCGGGGAGCTGTTTTTT.

V usage is TRBV4-2 and J usage is TRBJ1-5; 9 bases fit TRBD1. Trimming took 1 base from V and 3 from J; bases not matched to a gene: 7. Germline V gene sequence: CDR1 LGHNA, CDR2 YNFKEQ. This CDR3 spans 17 amino acids. The CDR3 DNA follows: TGTGCCAGCAGCCAAGTTGGGGACAGGGAATACAATCAGCCCCAGCATTTT. Its protein product is CASSQVGDREYNQPQHF.